The present TCR beta chain was sequenced within a study of human T cells and chemical hapten exposure. Study at large: Patch tests containing 0.01% DPC, applied to the upper back, were read at 6 days.

Regarding time point: pre-sensitization, week 0. Treatment of the sample: therapeutic diphenylcyclopropenone sensitization with weekly scalp DPC. Participating donors were patients with alopecia, aged 18 to 70 years, considered appropriate candidates for DPC. The starting material, unfractionated whole blood, was used for total RNA extraction. Study-level results: Controls had significantly fewer large CDR3 similarity clusters than were formed by expanded TCRs.

A single record per CDR3 protein comes from TCRdb applying MiXCR to the RACE reads. Of 85,000 to 90,000 distinct CDR3 sequences in the sample, around 9.6% were seen once. CDR1 SGHTA and CDR2 FQGTGA come from the germline V gene. Between the trimmed V and J ends, which lost 9 bases and 9 bases, there was a span of 8 bases. The CDR3 has 9 amino acids. The table lists this clonotype with many counts. What it recognizes is unknown. The V and J genes are TRBV7-3 and TRBJ1-1, with D uncertain. This sample comprised whole blood, obtained in connection with sensitization to the hapten diphenylcyclopropenone (DPC). The sequence was obtained from a middle-aged woman with alopecia areata. Some clones in this sample may be carry-over from other donors' samples. The CDR3 loop is CAREGKAFF. The DNA for the CDR3 is TGTGCCAGAGAGGGTAAAGCTTTCTTT.